Here is one T cell receptor beta chain with its context. These data belong to a study of T cell changes during pregnancy in multiple sclerosis. The CDR3 contains 13 residues. The ends lost 4 bases at V and 5 bases at J; junction bases unmatched: 7. Germline CDR1 reads SQVTM; CDR2 reads ANQGSEA. The protocol was immunoSEQ multiplex PCR, while the TCRdb copy is restricted to in-frame clones and leaves out a portion. The data hold just under 85,000 clones, with 80% to 95% observed a single time. The TCR comes from a female donor with multiple sclerosis, enrolled in a pregnancy study. The material sequenced was peripheral blood, taken in the first trimester of pregnancy. The chain has TRBV29-1 and TRBJ2-7; 8 bases are a match to TRBD1. DNA of the CDR3: TGCAGCGTTGTGTCCAGGGGGCAGAACGAGCAGTACTTC. This sequence encodes CSVVSRGQNEQYF.